Detailed here is one T cell receptor beta chain. These data are taken from a study of T cell changes during pregnancy in multiple sclerosis. Produced via immunoSEQ multiplex PCR; TCRdb's table is partial and in-frame only. The profile covers roughly 80,000 clones, with about 92% appearing a single time and 2.5% to 3% taken by the ten largest. The sequences come from peripheral blood, collected after pregnancy. The receptor was derived from a female donor in good health, enrolled as a control in a pregnancy study.

The CDR3 nucleotides are TGTGCCAGTAGTGCCTGGGCGGGCACTAATGAAAAACTGTTTTTT. Amino acids: CASSAWAGTNEKLFF. This chain joins TRBV19 and TRBJ1-4; no clear D. V lost 5 bases and J 2 bases, leaving 12 bases between the germline ends. The CDR3 has 15 residues. Germline CDR1 and CDR2: LNHDA and SQIVND (reference sequence).